Listed below are T cell receptor beta chains from one sample, sequenced in a study. TCRdb re-derived calls from the RT-PCR reads in MiXCR, one entry per CDR3 protein. The sample has about 700,000 distinct CDR3 sequences, 13% to 15% seen once. What was sequenced was memory CD4+ T cells from blood. Source of these receptors: a female donor in good health, serving as a healthy control. CDR3s include the opening cysteine and the closing phenylalanine or tryptophan. A D gene is named only where the DNA matches it firmly. Size tells how often a clone was seen (once, few, many) or the class of an expanded clone, and some rows leave it out.

v_gene	abundance	j_gene	len	d_gene	CDR3nt	CDR3aa
TRBV12-3/TRBV12-4	many	TRBJ2-1	12	-	TGTGCCAGCAGTTTAATAGGCTCTGAGCAGTTCTTC	CASSLIGSEQFF
TRBV4-1	many	TRBJ2-7	12	-	TGCGCCAGCAGCAGGGACTCGAGCGAGCAGTACTTC	CASSRDSSEQYF
TRBV13	many	TRBJ1-6	15	-	TGTGCCAGCACCCTCTCTGGACAGCTTAATTCACCCCTCCACTTT	CASTLSGQLNSPLHF
TRBV20-1	few	TRBJ1-3	16	-	TGCAGTGCTAGAGATTTTCGACAGAATTCTGGAAACACCATATATTTT	CSARDFRQNSGNTIYF
TRBV20-1	many	TRBJ2-1	12	-	TGCAGTGCTAGATTCAGCAGGAATGAGCAGTTCTTC	CSARFSRNEQFF
TRBV28	-	TRBJ2-1	16	TRBD1	TGTGCCAGCAGAGGACAGGGGGGAGGCTCCTACAATGAGCAGTTCTTC	CASRGQGGGSYNEQFF
TRBV4-2	-	TRBJ2-1	17	TRBD2	TGTGCCAGCAGCCGTGCTCCCGGGACTAGCGGGGGAAATGAGCAGTTCTTC	CASSRAPGTSGGNEQFF
TRBV3-1	-	TRBJ1-2	14	-	TGTGCCAGCAGCCAGGGGAAAGGATTCTATGGCTACACCTTC	CASSQGKGFYGYTF
TRBV5-1	-	TRBJ2-3	16	TRBD2	TGCGCCAGCAGCTGGATTTTGGCGGGAGTCGGAGATACGCAGTATTTT	CASSWILAGVGDTQYF
TRBV4-1	-	TRBJ1-1	16	-	TGCGCCAGCAGCCAGGTCCCGACAGAAGTGAACACTGAAGCTTTCTTT	CASSQVPTEVNTEAFF
TRBV20-1	many	TRBJ2-1	14	-	TGCAGTGCTAGAGATCTAGTCGGGGCGATTGAGCAGTTCTTC	CSARDLVGAIEQFF
TRBV5-1	many	TRBJ2-7	15	TRBD1	TGCGCCAGCAGCTGGACCGGGACAGAAGACTACGAGCAGTACTTC	CASSWTGTEDYEQYF
TRBV20-1	many	TRBJ2-1	15	-	TGCAGTGCTGCACACCGGGCCCACGGGTTGGATGAGCAGTTCTTC	CSAAHRAHGLDEQFF
TRBV12-3/TRBV12-4	few	TRBJ2-7	13	TRBD2	TGTGCCAGCAGTCTGGCTAGCGGGGCCCTGGTGTACTTC	CASSLASGALVYF
TRBV25-1	many	TRBJ2-1	15	TRBD2	TGTGCCAGCTCTATTCCGGGACTAGCGTCGAATGAGCAGTTCTTC	CASSIPGLASNEQFF
TRBV5-1	few	TRBJ2-1	15	-	TGCGCCAGCAGCCCAGAGGGTCAGGGGCACAATGAGCAGTTCTTC	CASSPEGQGHNEQFF
TRBV20-1	many	TRBJ2-3	13	TRBD2	TGCAGTGCTAGTGACCTAGCGGGAGATACGCAGTATTTT	CSASDLAGDTQYF
TRBV7-3	many	TRBJ2-7	11	-	TGTGCCAGCAGCTCGGCTAGCGAGCAGTACTTC	CASSSASEQYF
TRBV4-2	few	TRBJ2-5	19	TRBD2	TGTGCCAGCAGCCAAGCCGGACTAGCGGGTCCTCCATGGAGAGAGACCCAGTACTTC	CASSQAGLAGPPWRETQYF
TRBV12-3/TRBV12-4	few	TRBJ1-4	18	-	TGTGCCAGCAGTTTTAGCAGTCCGCGGATCCGTCGTGATGAAAAACTGTTTTTT	CASSFSSPRIRRDEKLFF
TRBV11-3	-	TRBJ2-1	14	-	TGTGCCAGCAGCCCGACCGACGGGCAGCATGAGCAGTTCTTC	CASSPTDGQHEQFF
TRBV29-1	-	TRBJ1-6	13	-	TGCAGCGTTGCGGAGGGTTTTAATTTACCCCTCCACTTT	CSVAEGFNLPLHF
TRBV29-1	many	TRBJ2-1	14	-	TGCAGCGTTGAAGTCGGGATTGGAAGCAATGAGCAGTTCTTC	CSVEVGIGSNEQFF
TRBV28	few	TRBJ2-7	15	TRBD2	TGTGCCAGCAGAAGGAGTGTCGGGGGGTCCTACGAGCAGTACTTC	CASRRSVGGSYEQYF